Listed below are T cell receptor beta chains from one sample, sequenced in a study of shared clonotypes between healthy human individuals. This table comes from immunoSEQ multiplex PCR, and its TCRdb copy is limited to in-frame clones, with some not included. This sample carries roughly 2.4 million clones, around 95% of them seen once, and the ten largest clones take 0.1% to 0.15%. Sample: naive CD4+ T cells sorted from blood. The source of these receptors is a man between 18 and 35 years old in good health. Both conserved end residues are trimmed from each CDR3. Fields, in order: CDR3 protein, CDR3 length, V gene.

ASSFSGAGEKLF,12,TRBV6-5
SGRQETQY,8,TRBV29-1
SVERNSGAQETQY,13,TRBV29-1
ASSFDPDRVGSYNSPLH,17,TRBV28
ASSQEAAGGETQY,13,TRBV4-1
ASSLTGFNEQY,11,TRBV5-6
ASSLRGNTEAF,11,TRBV18
ASSLGQGPYEQY,12,TRBV11-3
ASSEARSTVRQETQY,15,TRBV2
AIRSRVQETQY,11,TRBV10-3
ASSPDGRGNSPLH,13,TRBV7-2
ASSDSPKDRRNTDTQY,16,TRBV4-1
ASSPPNRDQPQH,12,TRBV7-2
ASSLTTSGNRTDTQY,15,TRBV4-1